This T cell receptor beta chain was sequenced during a study of T cells in women clearing cervical HPV infection (dated by TCRdb to the late 2010s). Some background on the complete study: The cases were some 26 women with histologically confirmed HPV16-related CIN3 or worse, and 2 of those women had invasive cancers. Controls were more than 20 women whose single incident HPV16 infection cleared within 12 months without precancer or cancer developing. Blood from cases was drawn at the visit where the lesion was first identified, while blood from controls was drawn once the infection was no longer detected. For cases, the median interval between lesion detection and blood sampling was roughly 150 days, with an interquartile range of roughly 85 to 200 days. HLA typing was available for only a few women, so HLA type could not be excluded as a confounder. Nested within Costa Rica's Guanacaste HPV Natural History Study, an exploratory proof-of-principle case-control study compared TCR repertoires across cervical HPV16 outcomes. Cases and controls were matched on age within five years and on year of sample collection. Median age was approximately 36 years in cases versus roughly 37 in controls, and baseline characteristics did not differ significantly. The parent cohort enrolled under 11,000 women aged 18 or older in Guanacaste, Costa Rica, in 1993 to 1994 and followed the women for about 7 years. Five blinded duplicates per group were added as quality controls, giving some 60 samples: approximately 50 participants and 10 replicates.

Summary of the overall study and its limitations: Because the number of T cells in each sample was unknown, differences in richness could reflect differing T-cell content rather than repertoire biology. Across sequencing depths, CIN3+ cases showed significantly higher TCR repertoire richness than controls, but evenness did not differ between the groups. Cases were distinguished from controls with an estimated AUC of about 0.8 by random forest classifiers combining richness and V gene abundances. The cross-sectional design could not show whether the associations came before the infection or were a result of it, and neither effector/memory subsets nor HPV-specific T cells were isolated.

The immunoSEQ assay used multiplex PCR to amplify TCR beta CDR3 regions from an average of approximately 1,100 ng of genomic DNA per sample. Primer bias was corrected in the assay by using a complete synthetic TCR repertoire to establish an amplification baseline. The amplicons were sequenced using the Illumina platform. From the authors' description of their analysis: Error correction of the sequences involved clustering with frequency ratios plus a modified nearest-neighbor algorithm, after which the sequences were analyzed in the immunoSEQ Analyzer using IMGT gene definitions. At each rarefaction depth, TCR richness and evenness were averaged across 20 rarefaction repeats, and any sample with fewer sequences than the depth was left out. Wilcoxon rank sum tests with FDR correction were used to compare relative abundances of V, D and J genes between the groups. An intraclass correlation of roughly 96% for TCR richness and an average of 76.4% across 60 to 80 gene segments were obtained from the blinded duplicates. TCRdb retrieved this table from immuneACCESS and kept in-frame rearrangements only. Not all clones are present; in checked studies, unresolved V genes account for under half, and no reason is known for the remainder. That table supplies the V and J calls and clone size; D and trimming were determined from the DNA. The sample has about 46,000 clones on record. Of the sample, 35% falls within the top ten clones.

Every participant had a single incident cervical HPV16 infection, and prevalent HPV16 infections were excluded. Cervical HPV DNA was detected by MY09/MY11 PCR and genotyped by dot-blot hybridization. Less than 19 mL of heparinized blood was centrifuged, after which the buffy coat was aliquoted, frozen at -30 degrees C, and then stored at -80 degrees C. QIAGEN kits were used to extract genomic DNA from the buffy coat specimens. With respect to this clone: This clone's antigen is unknown.

Sequenced: blood buffy coat. The TCR comes from a woman aged 18 to 69 with a cervical HPV16 infection that either progressed to CIN3+ or cleared (not recorded which).

The sequenced part of the CDR3 DNA is TGTGCCAGCAGTGTTAACAGGGAGGAAGGC. It translates to CASSVNREEG. The whole CDR3 protein reads CASSVNREEGYTF. This sequence uses TRBV2 and TRBJ1-2; TRBD1 is perhaps the D gene, given 6 matching bases. The read finishes 3 residues shy of the CDR3 end, and the germline J gene is used to complete it. The CDR3 covers 13 residues, taking in both the cysteine and the phenylalanine. The DNA shown is the part of the CDR3 that was read: 30 bases, in frame from base 1. The germline V gene provides CDR1 SNHLY and CDR2 FYNNEI.